This TCR beta chain was retrieved from a study of cytomegalovirus exposure and HLA in healthy donors. Primers included in the PCR were 60 Vbeta and 13 Jbeta primers. Assay used: immunoSEQ multiplex PCR; TCRdb lists only in-frame clones, some missing. The sample lists 110,000 to 150,000 clones; 60% to 80% were seen once. Germline values: CDR1 LNHDA, CDR2 SQIVND (reference sequence). Trimming took off 8 bases at V and 8 bases at J, with 15 bases between the two ends. The CDR3 sequence is 12 residues long. The sequence was collected from a woman aged 25 to 39 in good health and CMV-seronegative. J is TRBJ1-2 and V is TRBV19, with D unclear. The sequencing sample was made of PBMCs. Written as DNA, the CDR3 is TGTGCCAGTTCCCGGCAGGCCAGCGGCTACACCTTC. It translates to CASSRQASGYTF.